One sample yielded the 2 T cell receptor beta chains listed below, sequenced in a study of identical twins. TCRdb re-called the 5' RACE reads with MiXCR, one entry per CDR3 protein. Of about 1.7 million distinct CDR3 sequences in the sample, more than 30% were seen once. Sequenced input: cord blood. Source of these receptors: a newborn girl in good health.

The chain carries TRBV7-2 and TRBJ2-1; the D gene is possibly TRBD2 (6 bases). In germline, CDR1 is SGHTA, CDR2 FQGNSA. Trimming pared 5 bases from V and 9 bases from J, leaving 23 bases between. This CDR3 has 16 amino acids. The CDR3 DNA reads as TGTGCCAGCAGCGCCCGCGGGACGTACTCCTCCAGTGAGCAGTTCTTC. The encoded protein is CASSARGTYSSSEQFF.

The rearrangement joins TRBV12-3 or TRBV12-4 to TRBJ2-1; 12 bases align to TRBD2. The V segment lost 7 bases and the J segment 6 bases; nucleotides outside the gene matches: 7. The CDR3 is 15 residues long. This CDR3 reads CASTGLAGTPNEQFF. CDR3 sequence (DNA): TGTGCCAGCACCGGACTAGCGGGGACCCCCAATGAGCAGTTCTTC.